Below, one T cell receptor beta chain is given with its context. Antigen specificity is unknown. The data originate from a study of cytomegalovirus exposure and HLA in healthy donors. Turning to the study itself: Within the Caucasian-associated ancestry cluster were more than 75% of the roughly 400 genotyped donors. Study-level findings and limits: The presence/absence work took it that sequencing depth was about the same across donors. It is likely that the observed cluster of highly shared sequence variants was a sequencing artifact.

Trimming took 0 bases from V and 0 from J, leaving 7 bases between them. The V gene's germline CDR1 is LNHNV and CDR2 YYDKDF (reference sequence). There are 15 residues in the CDR3. With 60 Vbeta and 13 Jbeta primers, the PCR was carried out. Sequencing used immunoSEQ multiplex PCR; TCRdb keeps in-frame clones, though not all of them. The table has about 140,000 clones, roughly 80% seen once. The J gene is TRBJ2-3, the V gene TRBV15; no clear D gene. This clonotype was obtained from a woman aged 40 to 49 in good health and CMV-seropositive. Sequenced sample: PBMCs. CDR3 in amino acids: CATSRDGTSTDTQYF. CDR3 nucleotide sequence: TGTGCCACCAGCAGAGATGGCACAAGCACAGATACGCAGTATTTT.